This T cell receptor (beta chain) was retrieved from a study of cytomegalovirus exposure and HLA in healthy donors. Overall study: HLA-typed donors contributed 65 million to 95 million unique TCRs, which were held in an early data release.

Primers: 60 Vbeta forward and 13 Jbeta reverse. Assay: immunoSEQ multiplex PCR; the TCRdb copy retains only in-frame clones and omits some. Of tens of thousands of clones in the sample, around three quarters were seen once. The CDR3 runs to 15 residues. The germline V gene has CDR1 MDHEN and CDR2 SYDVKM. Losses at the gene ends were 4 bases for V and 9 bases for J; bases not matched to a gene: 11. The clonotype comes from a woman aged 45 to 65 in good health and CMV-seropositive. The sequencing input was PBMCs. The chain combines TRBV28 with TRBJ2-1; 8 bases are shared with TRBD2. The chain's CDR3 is CASSYPTGGRSEQFF. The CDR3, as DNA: TGTGCCAGCAGTTACCCCACGGGGGGGCGAAGTGAGCAGTTCTTC.